These 21 T cell receptor beta chains came from one sample sequenced in a study of OX40 agonist ivuxolimab in advanced cancers. Profiling relied on immunoSEQ multiplex PCR, and the TCRdb table lists in-frame clones only, not all of them. The sample has approximately 75,000 clones; roughly nine tenths are singletons. The sequencing here drew on CD4+ or CD8+ T cells sorted from blood, taken in a trial of the OX40 agonist ivuxolimab. The receptors come from an adult with an advanced solid tumor such as melanoma, head and neck, liver or kidney cancer.

This chain uses TRBV7-2 with TRBJ2-1, with 8 positions matching TRBD1. This CDR3 spans 12 amino acids. V shed 6 bases, J shed 10 bases, and the junction held 5 bases outside the gene matches. Germline CDR1 reads SGHTA; CDR2 reads FQGNSA. CDR3 loop: CASSLTGGEQFF. Written as DNA, the CDR3 is TGTGCCAGCAGTCTCACAGGGGGGGAGCAGTTCTTC. Using reference TRBV7-2 and TRBJ2-1 for the parts outside the CDR3, the full variable domain is GAGVSQSPSNKVTEKGKDVELRCDPISGHTALYWYRQSLGQGLEFLIYFQGNSAPDKSGLPSDRFSAERTGGSVSTLTIQRTQQEDSAVYLCASSLTGGEQFFGPGTRLTVL.

V and J are TRBV19 and TRBJ2-3; D remains ambiguous. Between the trimmed V and J ends, which lost 11 bases and 6 bases, there was a span of 18 bases. CDR1 and CDR2 from the germline V gene are LNHDA and SQIVND (reference sequence). The CDR3 spans 13 residues. CDR3 coding DNA: TGTGCCGCAGGCCCGAGGCATGGCGATACGCAGTATTTT. Translation: CAAGPRHGDTQYF.

The chain links TRBV10-3 to TRBJ2-3, with 11 bases identical to TRBD2. With V trimmed by 10 bases and J by 1 base, 4 bases remained unmatched. In germline, CDR1 is ENHRY, CDR2 SYGVKD. CDR3 length: 14 residues. The CDR3 coding sequence is TGTGCCAGCGGACTAGCGGGCCGCACAGATACGCAGTATTTT. Its protein product is CASGLAGRTDTQYF.

The rearrangement links TRBV9 to TRBJ2-1, with 8 bases identical to TRBD2. V shed 0 bases and J 9 bases; nucleotides not matched to a gene: 8. The CDR3 spans 15 residues. The germline V gene has CDR1 SGDLS and CDR2 YYNGEE. The CDR3 region has the DNA TGTGCCAGCAGCGTAGGGACTAGCTTTCCGGGTGAGCAGTTCTTC. Translated, it gives CASSVGTSFPGEQFF.

This clone occurred once. V is TRBV18 and J is TRBJ2-7, with D maybe TRBD1 (5 bases). V was clipped by 2 bases and J by 4 bases, with 9 bases between them. There are 13 residues in the CDR3. Germline V gene lookup returns CDR1 KGHSH and CDR2 LQKENI. The CDR3 region has the DNA TGTGCCAGCTCACCAGGGAAGGGGTACGAGCAGTACTTC. Its translation: CASSPGKGYEQYF.

The V and J genes are TRBV29-1 and TRBJ2-7; D might be TRBD1 or TRBD2, each matching 5 bases. Trimming removed 2 bases at V and 6 bases at J, with 14 bases between. The CDR3 loop spans 13 amino acids. Germline loops: CDR1 SQVTM, CDR2 ANQGSEA. CDR3 region: CSVETRGQGEQYF. CDR3 in DNA: TGCAGCGTTGAAACCCGGGGCCAGGGCGAGCAGTACTTC.

The chain employs TRBV6-5 and TRBJ2-5, with D unresolved. The germline gives CDR1 MNHEY, CDR2 SVGAGI. The CDR3 runs to 15 residues. Between the trimmed V and J ends, which lost 0 bases and 1 base, there was a span of 9 bases. The CDR3 region is CASSYSFTAQETQYF. CDR3 sequence (DNA): TGTGCCAGCAGTTACTCGTTTACGGCCCAAGAGACCCAGTACTTC.

CDR3: CASSSENSGANVLTF. CDR3 bases: TGTGCCAGCAGCTCAGAGAACTCTGGGGCCAACGTCCTGACTTTC. The chain has TRBV11-3 and TRBJ2-6; no clear D. V lost 4 bases and J lost 0, with 7 bases in between. Germline CDR1 SGHNT, CDR2 YENEEA. This CDR3 spans 15 amino acids.

The chain recombines TRBV7-2 with TRBJ1-5; no definite D call. Per germline, CDR1 SGHTA and CDR2 FQGNSA. This CDR3 has 13 residues. The V and J ends lost 5 bases and 1 base respectively, with 6 bases between them. The CDR3, as DNA: TGTGCCAGCAGCATCAGCAGCAATCAGCCCCAGCATTTT. Translated: CASSISSNQPQHF.

The chain joins TRBV11-2 to TRBJ1-3; 8 bases are shared with TRBD1. V shed 5 bases, J shed 1 base, and the junction held 4 bases outside the gene matches. Germline V gene lookup returns CDR1 SGHAT and CDR2 FQNNGV. This CDR3 region has 15 residues. The CDR3 DNA reads TGTGCCAGCAGCCAGACAGGGGAATCTGGAAACACCATATATTTT. As protein: CASSQTGESGNTIYF.

J is TRBJ2-7 and V is TRBV19; a weak D match, TRBD1 (6 bases). The V gene's germline CDR1 is LNHDA and CDR2 SQIVND (reference sequence). This CDR3 is 14 amino acids long. The ends were cut back, 6 bases at V and 1 base at J, with 13 bases in the middle. CDR3 in amino acids: CASRRDTVSYEQYF. Written as DNA, the CDR3 is TGTGCCAGTAGACGGGACACGGTTTCCTACGAGCAGTACTTC.

The CDR3 loop is CASSDFGTGSGNQPQHF. CDR3 coding DNA: TGTGCCAGCAGCGACTTTGGGACAGGGTCGGGCAATCAGCCCCAGCATTTT. The chain uses TRBV28 and TRBJ1-5; 9 nucleotides agree with TRBD1. V lost 6 bases to trimming and J lost 2 bases; unmatched junction nucleotides: 11. Germline V gene sequence: CDR1 MDHEN, CDR2 SYDVKM. This CDR3 has 17 amino acids.

For this clone: One end of the junction fails to match germline, which may point to a read error. This chain connects TRBV15 to TRBJ2-3; tentatively, D is TRBD2 (7 bases). The CDR3 has 17 amino acids. The V gene's germline CDR1 is LNHNV and CDR2 YYDKDF (reference sequence). In DNA form, the CDR3 reads TGTGCCACCAGCAGAGATCGGGGGGCCCTAAACACAGGTACGCAGTATTTT. This gives the protein CATSRDRGALNTGTQYF.

V gene TRBV7-9 combines with J gene TRBJ1-2; D is ambiguous. The CDR3 is 13 amino acids. Germline-derived CDR1 and CDR2 are SEHNR and FQNEAQ (reference sequence). The V and J ends lost 8 bases and 2 bases respectively, with 12 bases between them. In nucleotides, the CDR3 is TGTGCCAGCGACGAACAGCAGAACTATGGCTACACCTTC. It yields the protein CASDEQQNYGYTF.

The CDR3 protein is CASSSDGASTDTQYF. CDR3 nucleotide sequence: TGCGCCAGCAGCTCGGACGGAGCTAGCACAGATACGCAGTATTTT. This sequence joins TRBV5-1 and TRBJ2-3; no clear D gene. Germline V gene data show CDR1 as SGHRS and CDR2 as YFSETQ. The CDR3 contains 15 residues. V was trimmed by 3 bases and J by 0 bases, leaving 11 bases between them.

The V gene is TRBV18, the J gene TRBJ2-2; D unresolved. Trimming shortened V by 8 bases and J by 0 bases, and 10 bases separated the two germline ends. Per germline, CDR1 KGHSH and CDR2 LQKENI. This CDR3 is 14 amino acids long. The CDR3 region has the DNA TGTGCCAGCGCCGGGCAGGCGAACACCGGGGAGCTGTTTTTT. It encodes CASAGQANTGELFF.

The chain has TRBV18 and TRBJ2-1; TRBD1 agrees at 12 bases. The CDR3 has 17 amino acids. CDR1 and CDR2 (germline): KGHSH, LQKENI. The trim removed 2 bases at V and 6 bases at J, leaving 8 bases unmatched. The CDR3 sequence: CASSPSKGTGGFNEQFF. The DNA for the CDR3 is TGTGCCAGCTCACCATCCAAGGGGACAGGGGGCTTCAATGAGCAGTTCTTC.

This sequence joins TRBV28 and TRBJ2-7, with D uncertain. Trimming took off 2 bases at V and 0 bases at J, with 11 bases between the two ends. The germline CDR1 and CDR2 sequences are MDHEN and SYDVKM. This CDR3 contains 15 residues. The CDR3 DNA reads TGTGCCAGCAGTTTAACCTCTGAGAGCTCCTACGAGCAGTACTTC. It codes for CASSLTSESSYEQYF.

The rearrangement joins TRBV6-5 to TRBJ1-3; D call uncertain. V dropped 5 bases and J dropped 2 bases, with 13 bases sitting between them. This CDR3 comprises 15 residues. CDR1 and CDR2 (germline): MNHEY, SVGAGI. The CDR3 DNA sequence: TGTGCCAGCAGTCAATCCCTGGGAACTGGAAACACCATATATTTT. This encodes CASSQSLGTGNTIYF.

The rearrangement joins TRBV9 to TRBJ1-3; 7 bases are shared with TRBD1. The CDR3 is 16 amino acids. The V gene's germline CDR1 is SGDLS and CDR2 YYNGEE. V lost 3 bases, J lost 3 bases, and 9 bases stayed unmatched. CDR3: CASSDRQGNIGNTIYF. CDR3 sequence (DNA): TGTGCCAGCAGCGACAGACAGGGAAACATTGGAAACACCATATATTTT.

V gene TRBV10-1 combines with J gene TRBJ2-3; D is possibly TRBD2 (7 bases). V dropped 4 bases and J dropped 0 bases, with 14 bases sitting between them. CDR3 size: 16 residues. Germline V gene lookup returns CDR1 WNHNN and CDR2 SYGVQD (reference sequence). CDR3 residues: CASSGRGGFSTDTQYF. As DNA, the CDR3 is TGCGCCAGCAGTGGAAGGGGGGGCTTTAGCACAGATACGCAGTATTTT.